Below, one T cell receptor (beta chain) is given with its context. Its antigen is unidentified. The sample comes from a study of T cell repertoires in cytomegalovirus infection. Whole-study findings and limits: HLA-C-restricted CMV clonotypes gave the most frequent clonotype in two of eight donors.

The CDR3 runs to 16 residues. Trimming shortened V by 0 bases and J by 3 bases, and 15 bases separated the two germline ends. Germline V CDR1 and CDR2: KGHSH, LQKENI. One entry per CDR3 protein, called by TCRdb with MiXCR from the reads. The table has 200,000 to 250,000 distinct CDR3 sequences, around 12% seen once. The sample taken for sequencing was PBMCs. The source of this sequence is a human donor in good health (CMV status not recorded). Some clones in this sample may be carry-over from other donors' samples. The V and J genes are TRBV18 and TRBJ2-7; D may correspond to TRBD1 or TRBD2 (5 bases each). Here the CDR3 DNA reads TGTGCCAGCTCACCACCTCGAGGGGCCTCCTTCTACGAGCAGTACTTC. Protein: CASSPPRGASFYEQYF.